A single sample is the source of the 29 T cell receptor beta chains below, sequenced in a study of Ad26.COV2.S vaccination and SARS-CoV-2 variants. Documented treatment: 19 received Ad26.COV2.S at low or high dose, single or two shots; 5 received placebo; per-sample allocation not given. Collection of the samples took place on day 63 after the first injection of vaccine or placebo. TCRdb's copy holds only in-frame clones and misses some; the assay was immunoSEQ multiplex PCR. This table has roughly 510,000 clones, around 90% appearing once. Material: peripheral blood, obtained in a trial of Ad26.COV2.S vaccine versus placebo. The receptors derive from a person between 18 and 59 years old who received the Ad26.COV2.S COVID-19 vaccine or a placebo.

About this clone: Other DNA sequences in this specimen translate into the identical CDR3. This chain's CDR3 is CAWKQGSYEQYF. In DNA, the CDR3 is TGTGCCTGGAAACAGGGTTCCTACGAGCAGTACTTC. The J gene is TRBJ2-7, the V gene TRBV30; D may be TRBD1 (6 bases). The CDR3 extends over 12 amino acids. Germline-derived CDR1 and CDR2 are GTSNPN and SVGIG (reference sequence). The V end lost 4 bases, the J end lost 1 base, and 8 bases lay between the germline ends.

This chain joins TRBV5-1 and TRBJ2-7, with D perhaps TRBD2 (6 bases). CDR3 length: 15 amino acids. V was trimmed by 4 bases and J by 0 bases, leaving 14 bases between them. Germline CDR1 SGHRS, CDR2 YFSETQ. CDR3 protein: CASSPPRGYSYEQYF. The CDR3 DNA reads as TGCGCCAGCAGCCCGCCCCGGGGGTACTCCTACGAGCAGTACTTC.

The rearrangement joins TRBV7-9 to TRBJ2-7; D remains ambiguous. The V and J ends lost 0 bases and 1 base respectively, with 7 bases between them. The germline gives CDR1 SEHNR, CDR2 FQNEAQ (reference sequence). This CDR3 has 14 amino acids. For the CDR3, the DNA is TGTGCCAGCAGCTTAGCTGTAGTTTCCTACGAGCAGTACTTC. It specifies CASSLAVVSYEQYF.

V usage is TRBV6-6 and J usage is TRBJ1-2; 7 bases fit TRBD1. CDR3 length: 12 residues. V lost 7 bases, J lost 8 bases, and 7 bases stayed unmatched. Germline values: CDR1 MNHNY, CDR2 SVGAGI (reference sequence). CDR3 protein: CASTQGVGGYTF. The CDR3 nucleotides are TGTGCCAGCACCCAGGGGGTTGGCGGCTACACCTTC.

The genes are TRBV6-6 and TRBJ1-4, with D hard to call. Germline CDR1 and CDR2: MNHNY and SVGAGI (reference sequence). The germline V and J ends were trimmed by 4 bases and 4 bases, with 7 bases remaining between them. CDR3 length equals 13 residues. CDR3 region: CASSWTVNEKLFF. Written as DNA, the CDR3 is TGTGCCAGCAGTTGGACGGTTAATGAAAAACTGTTTTTT.

This chain uses TRBV5-4 with TRBJ1-2; the D is unclear. Germline CDR1 is SGHNT and CDR2 is YYREEE (reference sequence). The CDR3 length is 13 residues. The V and J ends lost 4 bases and 7 bases respectively, with 14 bases between them. The CDR3 reads CASSPSIDGGYTF. The CDR3 nucleotides read TGTGCCAGCAGCCCATCTATCGATGGTGGCTACACCTTC.

This sequence joins TRBV14 and TRBJ2-5; 8 bases agree with TRBD1. Looked up from germline, CDR1 is SGHDN and CDR2 is FVKESK. Losses at the gene ends were 5 bases for V and 4 bases for J; bases not matched to a gene: 9. The CDR3 runs to 15 residues. CDR3 loop: CASSATGAGGETQYF. CDR3 DNA: TGTGCCAGCAGCGCGACAGGGGCAGGGGGAGAGACCCAGTACTTC.

The V call is TRBV3-1 (or the pseudogene TRBV3-2), the J call TRBJ2-5; D is perhaps TRBD2 (6 bases). V lost 1 base, J lost 7 bases, and 10 bases lay in between. This CDR3 spans 13 amino acids. Germline V gene data show CDR1 as LGHDT and CDR2 as YNNKEL (reference sequence). CDR3 sequence: CASSQGTGGTQYF. In nucleotides, the CDR3 is TGTGCCAGCAGCCAAGGGACCGGGGGGACCCAGTACTTC.

The gene calls are TRBV29-1 and TRBJ2-7; no reliable D call. Trimming stripped 7 bases from V and 3 bases from J, with 16 bases between. Germline values: CDR1 SQVTM, CDR2 ANQGSEA. The CDR3 is made up of 13 amino acids. DNA of the CDR3: TGCAGCGCTAACGTTTACAGAGGCTACGAGCAGTACTTC. It specifies CSANVYRGYEQYF.

The J gene is TRBJ2-7, the V gene TRBV27; perhaps TRBD1 as D (6 bases). Germline V gives CDR1 MNHEY, CDR2 SMNVEV (reference sequence). The CDR3 consists of 14 residues. Trimming removed 2 bases at V and 2 bases at J, with 10 bases between. The CDR3 here is CASSLQGRPYEQYF. In DNA, the CDR3 is TGTGCCAGCAGTTTACAGGGGCGGCCCTACGAGCAGTACTTC.

The genes are TRBV2 and TRBJ2-2; tentatively, D is TRBD1 (5 bases). Per the germline V gene, CDR1 is SNHLY and CDR2 is FYNNEI. This CDR3 has 14 residues. V shed 7 bases and J shed 2 bases, with 11 bases lying between them. The DNA for the CDR3 is TGTGCCAGCAAGGGGATGCCAAACACCGGGGAGCTGTTTTTT. It translates to CASKGMPNTGELFF.

This chain joins TRBV19 and TRBJ1-1; unclear D gene. This CDR3 spans 15 amino acids. V was pared by 4 bases and J by 0 bases, with 12 bases between. Germline CDR1 and CDR2: LNHDA and SQIVND (reference sequence). The CDR3 here is CASSTDIYMNTEAFF. As DNA, the CDR3 is TGTGCCAGTAGTACCGACATATACATGAACACTGAAGCTTTCTTT.

At least ten counts were recorded for this clone. The rearrangement links TRBV11-3 to TRBJ2-2; D gene unclear. CDR1 is SGHNT and CDR2 is YENEEA in the germline V gene. Trimming pared 0 bases from V and 4 bases from J, leaving 15 bases between. This CDR3 contains 17 residues. This chain's CDR3 is CASSLDYWHNRTGELFF. Here the CDR3 DNA reads TGTGCCAGCAGCTTAGATTACTGGCACAATCGCACCGGGGAGCTGTTTTTT.

Comments on this clone: This may be a read error, as it is one base from a much larger clone. This sample also contains other DNA sequences that code for the same CDR3. This chain connects TRBV28 to TRBJ2-2; D is unresolved. The germline V and J ends were trimmed by 5 bases and 1 base, with 2 bases remaining between them. This CDR3 spans 12 amino acids. Germline values: CDR1 MDHEN, CDR2 SYDVKM. The CDR3 DNA reads as TGTGCCAGCAGTCTGAACACCGGGGAGCTGTTTTTT. It encodes CASSLNTGELFF. Full variable domain (rest looked up from reference TRBV28 and TRBJ2-2): DVKVTQSSRYLVKRTGEKVFLECVQDMDHENMFWYRQDPGLGLRLIYFSYDVKMKEKGDIPEGYSVSREKKERFSLILESASTNQTSMYLCASSLNTGELFFGEGSRLTVL.

The chain recombines TRBV7-2 with TRBJ2-1; D assignment may be TRBD1 or TRBD2 (5 bases each). The V and J ends lost 0 bases and 9 bases respectively, with 12 bases between them. The CDR3 is 14 residues long. Germline loops: CDR1 SGHTA, CDR2 FQGNSA. Here the CDR3 reads CASSLARRGGEQFF. The DNA of the CDR3 is TGTGCCAGCAGCTTAGCGCGCCGGGGCGGTGAGCAGTTCTTC. Variable domain in full (rest from reference TRBV7-2 and TRBJ2-1): GAGVSQSPSNKVTEKGKDVELRCDPISGHTALYWYRQSLGQGLEFLIYFQGNSAPDKSGLPSDRFSAERTGGSVSTLTIQRTQQEDSAVYLCASSLARRGGEQFFGPGTRLTVL.

Worth noting for this clone: The sample has other DNA sequences that encode this CDR3 too. This chain joins TRBV6-2 or TRBV6-3 and TRBJ2-1; D unclear. CDR1 is MNHEY, CDR2 SVGEGT, per germline. V was clipped by 4 bases and J by 8 bases, with 6 bases between them. The CDR3 contains 11 residues. The CDR3 sequence: CASSSADEQFF. In DNA form, the CDR3 reads TGTGCCAGCAGTTCTGCCGATGAGCAGTTCTTC.

The J gene is TRBJ1-2, the V gene TRBV2; D is ambiguous. V lost 2 bases, J lost 4 bases, and 11 bases lay in between. Germline CDR1 SNHLY, CDR2 FYNNEI. This CDR3 has 14 residues. CDR3 DNA sequence: TGTGCCAGCAGTGAACAGGCAACCGTCTATGGCTACACCTTC. This sequence encodes CASSEQATVYGYTF.

The chain combines TRBV3-1 (or the pseudogene TRBV3-2) with TRBJ1-1; unclear D gene. V was trimmed by 4 bases and J by 1 base, leaving 10 bases between them. The CDR3 spans 14 residues. Germline V lookup: CDR1 LGHDT, CDR2 YNNKEL (reference sequence). The CDR3 reads CASSPLGGNTEAFF. The CDR3 DNA is TGTGCCAGCAGCCCCCTGGGAGGGAACACTGAAGCTTTCTTT.

The chain recombines TRBV24-1 with TRBJ1-5, with TRBD1 as a possible D gene (6 bases). The CDR3 loop spans 17 amino acids. Between the trimmed V and J ends, which lost 4 bases and 6 bases, there was a span of 21 bases. Germline CDR1 is KGHDR and CDR2 is SFDVKD. CDR3 region: CATSDLKQGPLTQPQHF. CDR3 coding DNA: TGTGCCACCAGTGACTTAAAACAGGGTCCGTTGACTCAGCCCCAGCATTTT.

The chain uses TRBV27 and TRBJ2-7; TRBD1 matches at 8 bases. The CDR3 is made up of 14 amino acids. Germline V gives CDR1 MNHEY, CDR2 SMNVEV (reference sequence). V trimming: 3 bases; J trimming: 6 bases; junction bases outside the gene matches: 7. The CDR3 protein is CASSFRTGGFEQYF. DNA of the CDR3: TGTGCCAGCAGTTTTCGAACAGGGGGATTCGAGCAGTACTTC.

CDR3 bases: TGTGCCAGCAGTAGGTCAGTTGCTAGCGGGAGGGCCTGGGGTGAGCAGTTCTTC. It is translated as CASSRSVASGRAWGEQFF. The chain links TRBV3-1 (or the pseudogene TRBV3-2) to TRBJ2-1; 12 bases fit TRBD2. V was pared by 6 bases and J by 9 bases, with 18 bases of the junction left unmatched. The CDR3 sequence is 18 residues long. In germline, CDR1 is LGHDT, CDR2 YNNKEL (reference sequence).

The chain employs TRBV3-1 (or the pseudogene TRBV3-2) and TRBJ1-3; D is perhaps TRBD1 (5 bases). Trimming removed 0 bases at V and 4 bases at J, with 13 bases between. Germline CDR1 reads LGHDT; CDR2 reads YNNKEL (reference sequence). This CDR3 has 16 residues. CDR3 loop: CASSQDRGRGGNTIYF. The CDR3 DNA reads TGTGCCAGCAGCCAAGATCGGGGTAGGGGAGGAAACACCATATATTTT.

The V call is TRBV18, the J call TRBJ1-4; no definite D call. Germline V gene sequence: CDR1 KGHSH, CDR2 LQKENI. V gave up 0 bases and J gave up 5 bases, with 10 bases separating them. This CDR3 comprises 15 residues. The CDR3: CASSPPTDWNEKLFF. CDR3 coding DNA: TGTGCCAGCTCACCACCTACAGATTGGAATGAAAAACTGTTTTTT. Using reference TRBV18 and TRBJ1-4 for the parts outside the CDR3, the full variable domain is NAGVMQNPRHLVRRRGQEARLRCSPMKGHSHVYWYRQLPEEGLKFMVYLQKENIIDESGMPKERFSAEFPKEGPSILRIQQVVRGDSAAYFCASSPPTDWNEKLFFGSGTQLSVL.

This chain connects TRBV7-3 to TRBJ1-2; D not certain. V shed 8 bases and J shed 8 bases, with 9 bases lying between them. Germline V gene lookup returns CDR1 SGHTA and CDR2 FQGTGA. The CDR3 spans 10 residues. CDR3 DNA: TGTGCCAGCTGTGTGGGAGGCTACACCTTC. Encoded protein: CASCVGGYTF.

The chain links TRBV27 to TRBJ1-2, with D tentatively TRBD1 (5 bases). Germline values: CDR1 MNHEY, CDR2 SMNVEV (reference sequence). V gave up 6 bases and J gave up 7 bases, with 9 bases separating them. The CDR3 covers 11 residues. The CDR3 DNA reads as TGTGCCAGCAGGCATAGGGGTGGCTACACCTTC. This sequence encodes CASRHRGGYTF.

The chain carries TRBV15 and TRBJ1-5; possibly TRBD1 for D (6 bases). Trimming stripped 6 bases from V and 6 bases from J, with 12 bases between. The germline V gene has CDR1 LNHNV and CDR2 YYDKDF (reference sequence). The CDR3 is made up of 13 amino acids. The CDR3 nucleotides are TGTGCCACCAGGGGCGGGGGGCGTCAGCCCCAGCATTTT. The encoded protein is CATRGGGRQPQHF.

The chain joins TRBV28 to TRBJ1-5; D not certain. The CDR3 spans 12 residues. Germline V gives CDR1 MDHEN, CDR2 SYDVKM. V was trimmed by 0 bases and J by 7 bases, leaving 4 bases between them. The CDR3 loop is CASSLWRQPQHF. The CDR3 coding sequence is TGTGCCAGCAGTTTATGGAGGCAGCCCCAGCATTTT.

The chain carries TRBV27 and TRBJ1-1, with D unclear. The CDR3 consists of 13 residues. Germline V gives CDR1 MNHEY, CDR2 SMNVEV (reference sequence). Trimming took off 8 bases at V and 3 bases at J, with 13 bases between the two ends. CDR3 region: CASGINDDTEAFF. CDR3 in DNA: TGTGCCAGCGGGATAAACGATGACACTGAAGCTTTCTTT.

The chain links TRBV6-2 or TRBV6-3 to TRBJ1-2; TRBD1 matches 8 bases. Trimming removed 5 bases from V and 7 bases from J; junction bases left unmatched: 6. The CDR3 length is 13 residues. The germline CDR1 and CDR2 sequences are MNHEY and SVGEGT. The CDR3 loop is CASSPQGGSGYTF. The CDR3 nucleotides read TGTGCCAGCAGTCCACAGGGGGGAAGTGGCTACACCTTC.